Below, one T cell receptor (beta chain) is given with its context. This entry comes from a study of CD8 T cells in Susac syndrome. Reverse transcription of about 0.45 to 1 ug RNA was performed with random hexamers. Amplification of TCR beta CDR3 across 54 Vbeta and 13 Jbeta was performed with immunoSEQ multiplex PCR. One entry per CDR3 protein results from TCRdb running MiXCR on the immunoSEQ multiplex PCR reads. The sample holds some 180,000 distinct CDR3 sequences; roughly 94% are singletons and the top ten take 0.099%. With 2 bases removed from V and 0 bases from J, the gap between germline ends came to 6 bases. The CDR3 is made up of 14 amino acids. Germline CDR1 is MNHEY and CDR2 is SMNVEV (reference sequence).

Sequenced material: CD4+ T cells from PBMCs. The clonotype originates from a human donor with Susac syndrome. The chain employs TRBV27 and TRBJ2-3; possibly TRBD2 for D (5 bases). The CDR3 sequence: CASSLRTSTDTQYF. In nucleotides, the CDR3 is TGTGCCAGCAGTTTAAGGACTAGCACAGATACGCAGTATTTT.